These 29 T cell receptor beta chains originate from one sample sequenced in a study of T cells in Graves' hyperthyroidism and ophthalmopathy. Amplified regions were TCR beta CDR3 sequences from RNA transcripts. HTBI primers were employed in a first-round RT-PCR of the TCR CDR3. TCRdb re-called the multiplex PCR reads through MiXCR, storing one row per CDR3 protein. The data contain approximately 380,000 distinct CDR3 sequences, over 12% of them singletons. The sequenced material came from blood. All receptors derive from a man in his fifties or sixties with Graves' ophthalmopathy.

V is TRBV11-2 and J is TRBJ1-2; D uncertain. This CDR3 is 13 amino acids long. CDR1 SGHAT and CDR2 FQNNGV come from the germline V gene. The germline V and J ends were trimmed by 2 bases and 4 bases, with 8 bases remaining between them. DNA for the CDR3: TGTGCCAGCAGCTTACCCGAAGCCTATGGCTACACCTTC. It encodes CASSLPEAYGYTF.

There are many counts of this clonotype. The chain recombines TRBV29-1 with TRBJ2-1; 9 positions match TRBD1. The germline V gene encodes CDR1 SQVTM and CDR2 ANQGSEA. With V trimmed by 7 bases and J by 12 bases, 10 bases remained unmatched. The CDR3 spans 12 residues. CDR3 DNA sequence: TGCAGCGGGGGACAGGGAGCGGCGGGGCAGTTCTTC. This codes for CSGGQGAAGQFF.

The sample holds a few counts of this clonotype. The V and J genes are TRBV4-1 and TRBJ2-7; D unclear. This CDR3 region has 16 residues. Germline values: CDR1 MGHRA, CDR2 YSYEKL. Deletions cut 0 bases from V and 0 bases from J, with 12 bases between. CDR3 in DNA: TGCGCCAGCAGCCAAGATCGTACAACGAGCTCCTACGAGCAGTACTTC. As protein: CASSQDRTTSSYEQYF.

This clonotype appeared a few times. The J gene is TRBJ2-3, the V gene TRBV24-1; weak D call: TRBD2 (6 bases). V was clipped by 3 bases and J by 6 bases, with 15 bases between them. CDR1 and CDR2 (germline): KGHDR, SFDVKD. The CDR3 runs to 15 residues. The CDR3 protein is CATSDNPGGPDTQYF. The DNA for the CDR3 is TGTGCCACCAGTGATAATCCCGGGGGTCCGGATACGCAGTATTTT.

This clonotype has a count of ten or more. This chain connects TRBV28 to TRBJ2-3; the D gene is possibly TRBD2 (5 bases). The CDR3 covers 14 residues. Trimming removed 7 bases from V and 0 bases from J, with 11 bases in between. Germline V gene lookup returns CDR1 MDHEN and CDR2 SYDVKM. CDR3 protein: CASMEGGSTDTQYF. In nucleotides, the CDR3 is TGTGCCAGCATGGAAGGCGGGAGCACAGATACGCAGTATTTT.

This clonotype showed up many times. The chain links TRBV28 to TRBJ2-1, with TRBD2 identical over 12 bases. The J segment lost 4 bases and the V segment lost 5 bases, leaving 6 bases of the junction unmatched. There are 16 residues in the CDR3. Germline V lookup: CDR1 MDHEN, CDR2 SYDVKM. The CDR3: CASSALAGGVYNEQFF. CDR3 nucleotides: TGTGCCAGCAGTGCCCTAGCGGGGGGGGTATACAATGAGCAGTTCTTC.

Many counts were recorded for this clonotype. The V gene is TRBV12-3 or TRBV12-4, the J gene TRBJ2-7; 9 bases match TRBD2. The CDR3 spans 16 residues. Trimming took 2 bases from V and 6 from J; bases not matched to a gene: 11. For the CDR3, the DNA is TGTGCCAGCAGTTTAACTGCGGGAGGGCCAATTCGCGAGCAGTACTTC. Translating gives CASSLTAGGPIREQYF.

This chain connects TRBV4-1 to TRBJ2-7; D is uncertain. The CDR3 consists of 14 residues. Germline assignment: CDR1 MGHRA and CDR2 YSYEKL. Trimming removed 0 bases from V and 2 bases from J, with 8 bases in between. Here the CDR3 DNA reads TGCGCCAGCAGCCAAGAGGGCAGCACCTACGAGCAGTACTTC. Translating it yields CASSQEGSTYEQYF.

This clonotype was recorded many times. The rearrangement uses TRBV28 and TRBJ2-5; TRBD1 is a possible D gene (5 bases). V was pared by 5 bases and J by 6 bases, with 19 bases between. The CDR3 sequence is 15 residues long. The V gene's germline CDR1 is MDHEN and CDR2 SYDVKM. The CDR3 DNA is TGTGCCAGCAGTGGACACAAAACTCTCCTACAGACCCAGTACTTC. Its translation: CASSGHKTLLQTQYF.

This clonotype appeared many times. This chain links TRBV20-1 with TRBJ1-2; no clear D gene. The germline V gene has CDR1 DFQATT and CDR2 SNEGSKA (reference sequence). CDR3 length: 13 amino acids. V was pared by 5 bases and J by 4 bases, with 14 bases between. The CDR3 here is CSARGGEGYGYTF. The CDR3 region has the DNA TGCAGTGCTCGGGGTGGGGAGGGCTATGGCTACACCTTC.

This clonotype has a handful of counts. V and J are TRBV6-6 and TRBJ2-6, with D unclear. CDR3 length: 11 amino acids. The V end was cut by 0 bases, the J end by 12 bases, with 3 bases between. CDR1 and CDR2 (germline): MNHNY, SVGAGI (reference sequence). The CDR3 sequence is CASSYSFVLTF. The CDR3 DNA reads TGTGCCAGCAGTTACTCGTTCGTCCTGACTTTC.

This clonotype showed up many times. V usage is TRBV10-1 and J usage is TRBJ1-1; 7 positions agree with TRBD1. The CDR3 extends over 15 amino acids. The J segment lost 4 bases and the V segment lost 7 bases, leaving 12 bases of the junction unmatched. Germline CDR1 reads WNHNN; CDR2 reads SYGVQD (reference sequence). The CDR3 DNA follows: TGCGCCAGCACCCAAGGGGGCCCAGGGGGCACTGAAGCTTTCTTT. Amino acids: CASTQGGPGGTEAFF.

This clonotype was picked up many times. The chain carries TRBV6-1 and TRBJ2-7, with unresolved D. The CDR3 sequence is 11 residues long. The ends were cut back, 3 bases at V and 9 bases at J, with 9 bases in the middle. Germline V gene data show CDR1 as MNHNS and CDR2 as SASEGT. In nucleotides, the CDR3 is TGTGCCAGCAGTGACCCTCGATCGCAGTACTTC. Translation gives CASSDPRSQYF.

V and J are TRBV4-1 and TRBJ2-4; 10 positions agree with TRBD2. The CDR3 length is 15 residues. J was trimmed by 6 bases and V by 0 bases; bases with no gene match: 2. Germline CDR1 reads MGHRA; CDR2 reads YSYEKL. CDR3 sequence: CASSQDRTSGNIQYF. CDR3 DNA sequence: TGCGCCAGCAGCCAAGATAGGACTAGCGGAAACATTCAGTACTTC.

This clonotype was seen repeatedly, ten times or more. The chain joins TRBV12-3 or TRBV12-4 to TRBJ2-7, with 8 positions matching TRBD1. J gave up 5 bases and V 6 bases, and 6 bases lay outside the gene matches. CDR3 length: 13 amino acids. This CDR3 is CASRDREINEQYF. In DNA form, the CDR3 reads TGTGCCAGCAGGGACAGGGAAATCAACGAGCAGTACTTC.

The chain is built from TRBV14 and TRBJ2-6; possible D gene TRBD1, 5 bases. The CDR3 consists of 20 residues. The V and J ends lost 1 base and 2 bases respectively, with 21 bases between them. CDR1 and CDR2 (germline): SGHDN, FVKESK. In DNA form, the CDR3 reads TGTGCCAGCAGCCAAGGTTACAGGCTGACTGAATTACCTGGGGCCAACGTCCTGACTTTC. The encoded protein is CASSQGYRLTELPGANVLTF.

This clonotype was counted ten times or more. This chain joins TRBV2 and TRBJ2-2; possibly TRBD1 for D (5 bases). This CDR3 is built from 14 residues. Germline loops: CDR1 SNHLY, CDR2 FYNNEI. Trimming shortened V by 7 bases and J by 0 bases, and 9 bases separated the two germline ends. The DNA for the CDR3 is TGTGCCAGCAAGGGGCTTTCGAACACCGGGGAGCTGTTTTTT. Amino acid sequence: CASKGLSNTGELFF.

This clonotype was seen only a few times. The chain employs TRBV7-9 and TRBJ1-1, with TRBD1 matching 7 bases. Germline V gene sequence: CDR1 SEHNR, CDR2 FQNEAQ (reference sequence). The junction had 3 bases not matched to a gene; V was cut back by 2 bases and J by 3 bases. CDR3 length: 14 amino acids. CDR3 DNA sequence: TGTGCCAGCAGCTTAACACAGGGGTACACTGAAGCTTTCTTT. Its protein product is CASSLTQGYTEAFF. The full variable domain, its missing parts supplied by reference TRBV7-9 and TRBJ1-1, is DTGVSQNPRHKITKRGQNVTFRCDPISEHNRLYWYRQTLGQGPEFLTYFQNEAQLEKSRLLSDRFSAERPKGSFSTLEIQRTEQGDSAMYLCASSLTQGYTEAFFGQGTRLTVV.

This clonotype was found many times. The chain carries TRBV20-1 and TRBJ2-7; D is undetermined. Trimming stripped 5 bases from V and 2 bases from J, with 19 bases between. This CDR3 is built from 15 residues. CDR1 is DFQATT, CDR2 SNEGSKA, per germline (reference sequence). The DNA of the CDR3 is TGCAGTGCTCCAGAGTCTCAGGTTCTGGCCTACGAGCAGTACTTC. Its translation is CSAPESQVLAYEQYF.

This clonotype has ten or more counts. The J gene is TRBJ1-5, the V gene TRBV18; D is possibly TRBD1 (6 bases). Germline V gene sequence: CDR1 KGHSH, CDR2 LQKENI. The CDR3 spans 15 residues. V dropped 6 bases and J dropped 0 bases, with 12 bases sitting between them. The CDR3 is CASSTGQNSNQPQHF. Written as DNA, the CDR3 is TGTGCCAGCTCGACCGGACAGAATAGCAATCAGCCCCAGCATTTT.

This clonotype was seen a few times. A read error is possible here, since a much larger clone lies one base away. The limits of the CDR3 on the DNA are not certain, so only TCRdb's listed CDR3 is given. The chain is built from TRBV30 and TRBJ1-2. Germline CDR1 reads GTSNPN; CDR2 reads SVGIG (reference sequence). The CDR3 comprises 15 residues, both ends counted. The CDR3 is CATANGLYANYGCTF.

The sample holds many counts of this clonotype. Here the CDR3 reads CASSLRRGGNNEQFF. The CDR3 coding sequence is TGTGCCAGCAGTTTACGGAGGGGTGGAAACAATGAGCAGTTCTTC. V gene TRBV27 combines with J gene TRBJ2-1, with D possibly matching TRBD2 (6 bases). CDR3 length equals 15 residues. V was cut by 2 bases and J by 5 bases, with 13 bases left in between. Per the germline V gene, CDR1 is MNHEY and CDR2 is SMNVEV (reference sequence).

There are many counts of this clonotype. The chain uses TRBV2 and TRBJ2-1, with TRBD2 matching 10 bases. The germline V gene encodes CDR1 SNHLY and CDR2 FYNNEI. V shed 6 bases, J shed 8 bases, and the junction held 7 bases outside the gene matches. The CDR3 runs 14 residues. CDR3 bases: TGTGCCAGCAGCCGACTAGCGGGTAGCGATGAGCAGTTCTTC. Translation gives CASSRLAGSDEQFF.

Of note for this clonotype: A much bigger clone sits one base away, suggesting this may be a read error. J is TRBJ2-6 and V is TRBV28; the D call may be TRBD1 or TRBD2 (5 bases each). Per the germline V gene, CDR1 is MDHEN and CDR2 is SYDVKM. The CDR3 covers 17 residues. CDR3: CASRPGRMSSGTNVLTF. CDR3 nucleotide sequence: TGTGCCAGCAGACCGGGACGGATGAGCTCTGGGACCAACGTCCTGACTTTC.

The chain is built from TRBV7-3 and TRBJ2-1; the D gene is possibly TRBD2 (6 bases). The CDR3 loop spans 14 amino acids. The V and J ends lost 4 bases and 9 bases respectively, with 16 bases between them. Germline values: CDR1 SGHTA, CDR2 FQGTGA. For the CDR3, the DNA is TGTGCCAGCAGCTCCAGGCCGGGAGCGGCTGAGCAGTTCTTC. Residues: CASSSRPGAAEQFF.

This clonotype was seen only a few times. The V and J genes are TRBV9 and TRBJ2-7; D gene unclear. Trimming took off 3 bases at V and 5 bases at J, with 9 bases between the two ends. The CDR3 extends over 12 amino acids. The germline CDR1 and CDR2 sequences are SGDLS and YYNGEE. CDR3 sequence: CASSGSADEQYF. The DNA for the CDR3 is TGTGCCAGCAGCGGGAGCGCGGACGAGCAGTACTTC.

This clonotype was seen many times. The genes are TRBV7-3 and TRBJ1-3; no clear D. The CDR3 runs 13 residues. Germline values: CDR1 SGHTA, CDR2 FQGTGA. Trimming left V 5 bases short and J 2 bases short, with 7 bases between. In DNA, the CDR3 is TGTGCCAGCAGCCCGGGGACTGGAAACACCATATATTTT. Its protein is CASSPGTGNTIYF.

The gene calls are TRBV19 and TRBJ2-2, with TRBD1 matching 9 bases. Germline CDR1 LNHDA, CDR2 SQIVND (reference sequence). With V trimmed by 6 bases and J by 0 bases, 11 bases remained unmatched. The length of the CDR3 is 18 residues. The CDR3 sequence: CASRFSRDRDSNTGELFF. The CDR3 nucleotides read TGTGCCAGTAGGTTCTCCCGGGACAGGGATTCGAACACCGGGGAGCTGTTTTTT. Filled out from reference TRBV19 and TRBJ2-2, the complete variable domain reads DGGITQSPKYLFRKEGQNVTLSCEQNLNHDAMYWYRQDPGQGLRLIYYSQIVNDFQKGDIAEGYSVSREKKESFPLTVTSAQKNPTAFYLCASRFSRDRDSNTGELFFGEGSRLTVL.

This sequence joins TRBV28 and TRBJ1-4, with TRBD1 identical over 8 bases. Trimming at V came to 5 bases and at J to 4 bases, leaving 6 bases not matched to a gene. CDR1 MDHEN and CDR2 SYDVKM come from the germline V gene. The length of the CDR3 is 15 residues. The CDR3 coding sequence is TGTGCCAGCAGTCGGACAGGGTCGGGTAATGAAAAACTGTTTTTT. It specifies CASSRTGSGNEKLFF.